A single sample is the source of the 2 T cell receptor beta chains below, sequenced in a study of T-cell reconstitution after alpha-beta-depleted transplantation in children. For TCRbeta, the library was prepared with unique molecular identifiers. TCRdb re-analysed the PCR reads in MiXCR, keeping a single row per CDR3 protein. This table holds over 400,000 distinct CDR3 sequences, around an eighth found once. The source was PBMCs from the stem cell graft donor, collected from the stem cell graft. These receptors all come from a human donor who donated a stem cell graft to a child with combined immunodeficiency.

The chain links TRBV15 to TRBJ1-4; D is possibly TRBD1 (5 bases). The CDR3 has 16 residues. V was cut by 2 bases and J by 6 bases, with 16 bases left in between. The germline gives CDR1 LNHNV, CDR2 YYDKDF (reference sequence). In DNA, the CDR3 is TGTGCCACCAGCAGATTGACAGTCGGGTTGGATGAAAAACTGTTTTTT. Its translation is CATSRLTVGLDEKLFF.

This clonotype has at least ten counts. The chain employs TRBV5-5 and TRBJ2-5; no clear D gene. The CDR3 extends over 14 amino acids. V was cut by 3 bases and J by 1 base, with 10 bases left in between. Germline V lookup: CDR1 SGHKS, CDR2 YYEKEE (reference sequence). The CDR3 DNA is TGTGCCAGCAGCTCGTACAGCATCCAAGAGACCCAGTACTTC. Protein sequence: CASSSYSIQETQYF. Full variable domain (remainder filled in from reference TRBV5-5 and TRBJ2-5): DAGVTQSPTHLIKTRGQQVTLRCSPISGHKSVSWYQQVLGQGPQFIFQYYEKEERGRGNFPDRFSARQFPNYSSELNVNALLLGDSALYLCASSSYSIQETQYFGPGTRLLVL.